Listed here are 30 T cell receptor beta chains from one sample, sequenced in a study of cytomegalovirus exposure and HLA in healthy donors. Primers: 60 Vbeta forward and 13 Jbeta reverse. The method was immunoSEQ multiplex PCR; TCRdb's version includes in-frame clones alone and lacks a portion of them. The sample includes around 130,000 clones, about 73% seen only once; the top ten take less than 7%. The sample taken for sequencing was PBMCs. These receptor sequences come from a woman aged 50 to 60 in good health and CMV-seropositive.

This clone was recorded once. This sequence joins TRBV5-6 and TRBJ2-7, with TRBD2 identical over 11 bases. The CDR3 loop spans 14 amino acids. The germline gives CDR1 SGHDT, CDR2 YYEEEE. The V and J ends lost 4 bases and 3 bases, in that order; junction bases with no gene match: 3. The CDR3 region has the DNA TGTGCCAGCAGCCTGGGACTAGCGGACTACGAGCAGTACTTC. Translating it yields CASSLGLADYEQYF. Drawing the rest from reference TRBV5-6 and TRBJ2-7, the complete variable domain is DAGVTQSPTHLIKTRGQQVTLRCSPKSGHDTVSWYQQALGQGPQFIFQYYEEEERQRGNFPDRFSGHQFPNYSSELNVNALLLGDSALYLCASSLGLADYEQYFGPGTRLTVT.

The genes are TRBV27 and TRBJ1-6, with 7 bases identical to TRBD1. This CDR3 has 14 residues. In germline, CDR1 is MNHEY, CDR2 SMNVEV (reference sequence). V lost 8 bases and J lost 7; bases outside the gene matches: 8. In DNA form, the CDR3 reads TGTGCCAGCGGAACAGGGGCCCGCAATTCACCCCTCCACTTT. It encodes CASGTGARNSPLHF.

This chain links TRBV20-1 with TRBJ2-7; 10 nucleotides agree with TRBD1. V shed 5 bases and J 12 bases; nucleotides not matched to a gene: 7. CDR3 length: 11 residues. Looked up from germline, CDR1 is DFQATT and CDR2 is SNEGSKA (reference sequence). As DNA, the CDR3 is TGCAGTGCTGGGACAGGGGATAGCCTGTACTTC. Its protein product is CSAGTGDSLYF.

The rearrangement links TRBV6-1 to TRBJ1-1; 7 bases line up with TRBD1. CDR3 length: 12 residues. CDR1 MNHNS and CDR2 SASEGT come from the germline V gene. V was clipped by 6 bases and J by 7 bases; unmatched bases: 5. DNA for the CDR3: TGTGCCAGCAGGGAGGGGGCCCGTGAAGCTTTCTTT. Its protein product is CASREGAREAFF.

CDR3 in DNA: TGTGCCTGGAGCTTTGGCGGTTACAATGAGCAGTTCTTC. Amino acids: CAWSFGGYNEQFF. The rearrangement uses TRBV30 and TRBJ2-1; D ambiguous. The CDR3 is made up of 13 amino acids. The V gene lost 3 bases and the J gene lost 4 bases, with 10 bases spanning the gap. Germline V gene data show CDR1 as GTSNPN and CDR2 as SVGIG (reference sequence). The full variable domain, rest sourced from reference TRBV30 and TRBJ2-1, is SQTIHQWPATLVQPVGSPLSLECTVEGTSNPNLYWYRQAAGRGLQLLFYSVGIGQISSEVPQNLSASRPQDRQFILSSKKLLLSDSGFYLCAWSFGGYNEQFFGPGTRLTVL.

This chain uses TRBV6-5 with TRBJ1-1; D is possibly TRBD1 (5 bases). The CDR3 loop spans 13 amino acids. With 5 bases removed from V and 10 bases from J, the gap between germline ends came to 17 bases. Germline CDR1 MNHEY, CDR2 SVGAGI. CDR3 DNA sequence: TGTGCCAGCAGTCGGACTTTACACGGGGGAGCTTTCTTT. This encodes CASSRTLHGGAFF.

The chain combines TRBV7-2 with TRBJ2-3; possible D gene TRBD2, 6 bases. Germline values: CDR1 SGHTA, CDR2 FQGNSA. Trimming removed 5 bases from V and 10 bases from J, with 19 bases in between. The CDR3 has 14 amino acids. This CDR3 is CASSHKTILAAQYF. CDR3 nucleotides: TGTGCCAGCAGCCACAAGACAATACTAGCAGCGCAGTATTTT.

This chain joins TRBV21-1 and TRBJ1-6; the table's D call TRBD1 went unverified against the DNA. TRBV21-1 is noted as a pseudogene. This CDR3 region has 14 residues. The CDR3 region is CASSKRQGNSPLHF. In DNA form, the CDR3 reads TGTGCCAGCAGCAAACGACAGGGGAATTCACCCCTCCACTTT.

This chain uses TRBV2 with TRBJ1-5; 8 positions agree with TRBD1. Germline loops: CDR1 SNHLY, CDR2 FYNNEI. This CDR3 contains 15 residues. The V gene end was trimmed by 6 bases and the J gene end by 0 bases; junction bases not matched to a gene: 4. In DNA form, the CDR3 reads TGTGCCAGCAGCACCCAGGGGGCTAGCAATCAGCCCCAGCATTTT. Protein sequence: CASSTQGASNQPQHF.

V and J are TRBV11-2 and TRBJ2-1, with 7 bases that match TRBD2. V trimming: 8 bases; J trimming: 1 base; junction bases outside the gene matches: 2. Germline V gene sequence: CDR1 SGHAT, CDR2 FQNNGV. The CDR3 runs 13 residues. In DNA, the CDR3 is TGTGCCAGCGGGAGGGGATCCTACAATGAGCAGTTCTTC. Translation gives CASGRGSYNEQFF.

The gene calls are TRBV4-3 and TRBJ1-4; maybe TRBD1 (5 bases). This CDR3 region has 17 residues. V lost 0 bases to trimming and J lost 8 bases, with 19 bases between them. CDR1 is LGHNA and CDR2 is YSLEER in the germline V gene. DNA for the CDR3: TGCGCCAGCAGCCAAGAGAAGAATAGGGTAGGGGAAGAAAAACTGTTTTTT. It codes for CASSQEKNRVGEEKLFF.

V and J are TRBV19 and TRBJ1-6; the match to TRBD1 covers 8 bases. This CDR3 is 15 amino acids long. Per germline, CDR1 LNHDA and CDR2 SQIVND (reference sequence). Losses at the gene ends were 7 bases for V and 7 bases for J; bases not matched to a gene: 9. The CDR3: CASTPRTGPNSPLHF. The CDR3 DNA reads TGTGCCAGTACCCCTCGGACAGGGCCAAATTCACCCCTCCACTTT. Looking up the rest from reference TRBV19 and TRBJ1-6 gives the full variable domain: DGGITQSPKYLFRKEGQNVTLSCEQNLNHDAMYWYRQDPGQGLRLIYYSQIVNDFQKGDIAEGYSVSREKKESFPLTVTSAQKNPTAFYLCASTPRTGPNSPLHFGNGTRLTVT.

This chain connects TRBV2 to TRBJ1-5; 8 nucleotides match TRBD1. Germline V lookup: CDR1 SNHLY, CDR2 FYNNEI. The CDR3 totals 15 residues. V lost 7 bases and J lost 4; bases outside the gene matches: 9. The CDR3 spells CASNLEQGGNQPQHF. As DNA, the CDR3 is TGTGCCAGCAATTTAGAACAGGGGGGAAATCAGCCCCAGCATTTT.

The CDR3 is CASSAGPTDTQYF. Here the CDR3 DNA reads TGTGCTTCCAGCGCAGGGCCCACAGATACGCAGTATTTT. The chain uses TRBV6-5 and TRBJ2-3; possible D gene TRBD1, 5 bases. This CDR3 has 13 residues. The germline V gene has CDR1 MNHEY and CDR2 SVGAGI.

Turning to this clone: The sample holds other DNA sequences that translate to the same CDR3. The V call is TRBV7-9, the J call TRBJ1-5; tentative D call: TRBD1 (5 bases). The CDR3 is 14 amino acids. Trimming stripped 0 bases from V and 3 bases from J, with 6 bases between. From germline, CDR1 is SEHNR and CDR2 FQNEAQ (reference sequence). The CDR3 region has the DNA TGTGCCAGCAGCTTAGCAGGGGACAATCAGCCCCAGCATTTT. Translated, it gives CASSLAGDNQPQHF.

The chain combines TRBV7-2 with TRBJ1-2, with no clear D. V was clipped by 0 bases and J by 4 bases, with 12 bases between them. Germline CDR1 is SGHTA and CDR2 is FQGNSA. This CDR3 contains 15 residues. The CDR3 here is CASSLAHTNPYGYTF. In DNA form, the CDR3 reads TGTGCCAGCAGCTTAGCGCACACCAACCCCTATGGCTACACCTTC.

V usage is TRBV9 and J usage is TRBJ1-2, with D perhaps matching TRBD1 (6 bases). The CDR3 is 11 amino acids. Trimming left V 5 bases short and J 8 bases short, with 10 bases between. CDR1 SGDLS and CDR2 YYNGEE come from the germline V gene. The CDR3 bases are TGTGCCAGCAGTAACAGGGCGGGCTACACCTTC. Its translation: CASSNRAGYTF.

This clone has only one observation. DNA of the CDR3: TGTGCCAGTAGTATGGGTCGGGGGGTGAACACTGAAGCTTTCTTT. Translation: CASSMGRGVNTEAFF. The V and J genes are TRBV19 and TRBJ1-1; D possibly corresponds to TRBD1 (5 bases). CDR3 size: 15 residues. Germline V lookup: CDR1 LNHDA, CDR2 SQIVND (reference sequence). Trimming shortened V by 3 bases and J by 0 bases, and 11 bases separated the two germline ends.

The V call is TRBV5-1, the J call TRBJ2-5; 12 positions match TRBD1. Germline-derived CDR1 and CDR2 are SGHRS and YFSETQ. The CDR3 covers 16 residues. V lost 3 bases, J lost 5 bases, and 8 bases stayed unmatched. CDR3 coding DNA: TGCGCCAGCAGCTCCGGGGACAGGGGGCGCGGGGAGACCCAGTACTTC. This sequence encodes CASSSGDRGRGETQYF.

This sequence joins TRBV6-6 and TRBJ2-7, with a possible D match to TRBD1 (5 bases). Trimming pared 5 bases from V and 6 bases from J, leaving 11 bases between. CDR1 is MNHNY, CDR2 SVGAGI, per germline (reference sequence). This CDR3 has 12 amino acids. Written as DNA, the CDR3 is TGTGCCAGCAGTAGATCAGGGTTCGAGCAGTACTTC. Translating gives CASSRSGFEQYF.

This clone appeared once. The chain recombines TRBV14 with TRBJ1-4; TRBD1 aligns across 8 bases. The CDR3 contains 12 residues. Looked up from germline, CDR1 is SGHDN and CDR2 is FVKESK. J was trimmed by 8 bases and V by 6 bases; bases with no gene match: 2. This CDR3 reads CASRTGDEKLFF. The DNA of the CDR3 is TGTGCCAGCAGGACAGGGGACGAAAAACTGTTTTTT.

The V call is TRBV2, the J call TRBJ2-5, with TRBD1 as a possible D gene (7 bases). From germline, CDR1 is SNHLY and CDR2 FYNNEI. CDR3 size: 16 residues. The V end was cut by 1 base, the J end by 4 bases, with 16 bases between. The CDR3: CASSEGEQGRRETQYF. CDR3 bases: TGTGCCAGCAGTGAAGGGGAACAGGGGAGGCGAGAGACCCAGTACTTC.

This chain connects TRBV6-1 to TRBJ2-5, with TRBD1 identical over 8 bases. Germline CDR1 MNHNS, CDR2 SASEGT. V dropped 4 bases and J dropped 2; count of bases not matched to a gene: 6. The length of the CDR3 is 15 residues. The CDR3 DNA is TGTGCCAGCAGTGCACAGAGACAGGGGCAAGAGACCCAGTACTTC. This translates into CASSAQRQGQETQYF.

The V call is TRBV19, the J call TRBJ1-1; 8 bases match TRBD1. V shed 7 bases and J 1 base; nucleotides not matched to a gene: 5. The germline V gene has CDR1 LNHDA and CDR2 SQIVND (reference sequence). CDR3 length equals 14 residues. The CDR3 region is CASTLQGGNTEAFF. The CDR3 bases are TGTGCCAGTACCCTACAGGGGGGGAACACTGAAGCTTTCTTT. Full variable domain (remainder filled in from reference TRBV19 and TRBJ1-1): DGGITQSPKYLFRKEGQNVTLSCEQNLNHDAMYWYRQDPGQGLRLIYYSQIVNDFQKGDIAEGYSVSREKKESFPLTVTSAQKNPTAFYLCASTLQGGNTEAFFGQGTRLTVV.

The chain employs TRBV19 and TRBJ2-2; TRBD1 agrees at 10 bases. With V trimmed by 6 bases and J by 5 bases, 6 bases remained unmatched. CDR3 length equals 15 residues. The V gene's germline CDR1 is LNHDA and CDR2 SQIVND (reference sequence). The CDR3 nucleotides are TGTGCCAGTAGGACTTTGGACAGGGGGACCGGGGAGCTGTTTTTT. Translated: CASRTLDRGTGELFF.

The J gene is TRBJ2-1, the V gene TRBV11-2; 12 nucleotides match TRBD2. The ends lost 3 bases at V and 10 bases at J; junction bases unmatched: 13. The CDR3 is 17 residues long. Germline CDR1 SGHAT, CDR2 FQNNGV. CDR3 nucleotides: TGTGCCAGCAGCTTCCCCAGGACTAGCGGGAACTTCCGGGAGCAGTTCTTC. Protein product: CASSFPRTSGNFREQFF.

The V call is TRBV12-5, the J call TRBJ2-3; TRBD1 matches at 7 bases. Unmatched junction bases numbered 2, after V lost 3 bases and J lost 8 bases. Germline values: CDR1 LGHNT, CDR2 FRNRAP. The CDR3 loop spans 12 amino acids. CDR3: CASGLRGRTQYF. In nucleotides, the CDR3 is TGTGCTAGTGGTTTAAGGGGGCGTACGCAGTATTTT. The full variable domain, completed using reference TRBV12-5 and TRBJ2-3, is DARVTQTPRHKVTEMGQEVTMRCQPILGHNTVFWYRQTMMQGLELLAYFRNRAPLDDSGMPKDRFSAEMPDATLATLKIQPSEPRDSAVYFCASGLRGRTQYFGPGTRLTVL.

The V call is TRBV2, the J call TRBJ1-1, with a weak D call TRBD1 (5 bases). Germline values: CDR1 SNHLY, CDR2 FYNNEI. CDR3 length: 13 residues. V was trimmed by 3 bases and J by 12 bases, leaving 17 bases between them. CDR3 sequence reads: CASSESLQGGTFF. The CDR3 DNA is TGTGCCAGCAGTGAGTCCCTTCAGGGCGGGACTTTCTTT.

Turning to this clone: Sequence at one end of the junction differs from germline and may be a read error. The V gene is TRBV7-9, the J gene TRBJ2-7; 13 bases align to TRBD2. This CDR3 spans 17 amino acids. CDR1 is SEHNR, CDR2 FQNEAQ, per germline (reference sequence). The CDR3 protein is CSSSGRLAGGLSYEQYF. The DNA of the CDR3 is TGTTCCAGCAGCGGAAGACTAGCGGGGGGTCTCTCCTACGAGCAGTACTTC.

This chain joins TRBV5-1 and TRBJ2-1; 10 bases align to TRBD2. Germline-derived CDR1 and CDR2 are SGHRS and YFSETQ. The CDR3 has 17 residues. Trimming removed 0 bases from V and 0 bases from J; junction bases left unmatched: 3. The CDR3 region is CASSLALAGSSYNEQFF. The CDR3, as DNA: TGCGCCAGCAGCTTGGCACTAGCGGGGAGCTCCTACAATGAGCAGTTCTTC.